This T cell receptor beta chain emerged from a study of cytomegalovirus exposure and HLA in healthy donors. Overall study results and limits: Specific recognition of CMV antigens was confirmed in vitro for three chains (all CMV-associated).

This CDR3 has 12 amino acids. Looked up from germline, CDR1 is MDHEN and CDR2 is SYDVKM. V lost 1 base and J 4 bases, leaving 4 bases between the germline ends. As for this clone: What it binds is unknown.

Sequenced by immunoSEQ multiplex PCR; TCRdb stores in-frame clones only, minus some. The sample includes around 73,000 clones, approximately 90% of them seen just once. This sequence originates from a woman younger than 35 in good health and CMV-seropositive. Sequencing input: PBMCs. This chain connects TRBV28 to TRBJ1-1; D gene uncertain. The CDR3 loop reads CASSLYGTEAFF. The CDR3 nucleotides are TGTGCCAGCAGTTTATACGGCACTGAAGCTTTCTTT.